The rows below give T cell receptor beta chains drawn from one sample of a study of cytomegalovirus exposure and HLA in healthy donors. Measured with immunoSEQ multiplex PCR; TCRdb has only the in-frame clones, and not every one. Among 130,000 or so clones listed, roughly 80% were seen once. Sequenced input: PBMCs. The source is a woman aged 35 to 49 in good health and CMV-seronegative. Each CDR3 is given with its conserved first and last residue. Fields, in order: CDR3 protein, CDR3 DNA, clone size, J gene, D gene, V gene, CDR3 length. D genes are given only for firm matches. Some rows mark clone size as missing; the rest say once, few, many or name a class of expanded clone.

cdr3_aa: CASSFLAGGSDTQYF; cdr3_nt: TGTGCCAGCAGTTTTCTAGCGGGAGGGTCAGATACGCAGTATTTT; clone_size: once; j_call: TRBJ2-3; d_call: TRBD2; v_call: TRBV28; cdr3_length: 15
cdr3_aa: CASSPRHGLNTGELFF; cdr3_nt: TGTGCCAGCTCACCACGGCACGGACTAAACACCGGGGAGCTGTTTTTT; clone_size: .; j_call: TRBJ2-2; d_call: .; v_call: TRBV18; cdr3_length: 16
cdr3_aa: CATSTRTSDEQFF; cdr3_nt: TGTGCCACCAGCACCCGGACTAGCGATGAGCAGTTCTTC; clone_size: .; j_call: TRBJ2-1; d_call: TRBD2; v_call: TRBV15; cdr3_length: 13
cdr3_aa: CASSLGLPSSYEQYF; cdr3_nt: TGTGCCAGCAGCTTGGGGCTACCTAGCTCCTACGAGCAGTACTTC; clone_size: .; j_call: TRBJ2-7; d_call: .; v_call: TRBV11-2; cdr3_length: 15
cdr3_aa: CASSQDSREGREQYF; cdr3_nt: TGCGCCAGCAGCCAAGATTCACGGGAGGGCCGCGAGCAGTACTTC; clone_size: .; j_call: TRBJ2-7; d_call: TRBD2; v_call: TRBV4-3; cdr3_length: 15
cdr3_aa: CASSSGRGTDTQYF; cdr3_nt: TGTGCCAGCAGCAGCGGGAGGGGCACAGATACGCAGTATTTT; clone_size: .; j_call: TRBJ2-3; d_call: TRBD2; v_call: TRBV14; cdr3_length: 14
cdr3_aa: CASSPGQGSLQPQHF; cdr3_nt: TGTGCCAGTAGTCCGGGACAGGGAAGCCTTCAGCCCCAGCATTTT; clone_size: .; j_call: TRBJ1-5; d_call: TRBD1; v_call: TRBV19; cdr3_length: 15
cdr3_aa: CASSRRSGLAGSYEQFF; cdr3_nt: TGCGCCAGCAGCCGTCGGTCAGGACTAGCGGGATCCTATGAGCAGTTCTTC; clone_size: .; j_call: TRBJ2-1; d_call: TRBD2; v_call: TRBV4-1; cdr3_length: 17
cdr3_aa: CASSPGSYEQYF; cdr3_nt: TGCGCCAGCAGCCCGGGGTCCTACGAGCAGTACTTC; clone_size: .; j_call: TRBJ2-7; d_call: .; v_call: TRBV5-1; cdr3_length: 12
cdr3_aa: CAISAGRREGGEETQYF; cdr3_nt: TGTGCCATCAGCGCCGGAAGGCGGGAGGGGGGTGAGGAGACCCAGTACTTC; clone_size: .; j_call: TRBJ2-5; d_call: TRBD2; v_call: TRBV10-3; cdr3_length: 17
cdr3_aa: CASSIPDSPLHF; cdr3_nt: TGTGCCAGTAGTATACCGGATTCACCCCTCCACTTT; clone_size: once; j_call: TRBJ1-6; d_call: .; v_call: TRBV19; cdr3_length: 12
cdr3_aa: CASSFNRINYGYTF; cdr3_nt: TGTGCCAGCAGCTTCAACAGAATTAACTATGGCTACACCTTC; clone_size: .; j_call: TRBJ1-2; d_call: .; v_call: TRBV7-2; cdr3_length: 14
cdr3_aa: CASSAVLSGRDYEQYF; cdr3_nt: TGTGCCAGCAGCGCGGTACTTAGCGGGAGGGACTACGAGCAGTACTTC; clone_size: .; j_call: TRBJ2-7; d_call: TRBD2; v_call: TRBV5-8; cdr3_length: 16
cdr3_aa: CASTTAANYGYTF; cdr3_nt: TGTGCCAGTACGACAGCAGCGAACTATGGCTACACCTTC; clone_size: few; j_call: TRBJ1-2; d_call: .; v_call: TRBV19; cdr3_length: 13
cdr3_aa: CASSQEMGGEQYF; cdr3_nt: TGTGCCAGCAGCCAAGAGATGGGGGGCGAGCAGTACTTC; clone_size: .; j_call: TRBJ2-7; d_call: .; v_call: TRBV4-2; cdr3_length: 13
cdr3_aa: CASSHYRGEETQYF; cdr3_nt: TGTGCCAGCAGCCACTACAGGGGGGAAGAGACCCAGTACTTC; clone_size: .; j_call: TRBJ2-5; d_call: TRBD1; v_call: TRBV13; cdr3_length: 14
cdr3_aa: CASSLGFRGKETQYF; cdr3_nt: TGTGCCAGCAGCTTAGGGTTCAGGGGCAAAGAGACCCAGTACTTC; clone_size: .; j_call: TRBJ2-5; d_call: .; v_call: TRBV11-2; cdr3_length: 15
cdr3_aa: CASSEGTDYEQYF; cdr3_nt: TGCGCCAGCAGTGAAGGGACAGACTACGAGCAGTACTTC; clone_size: .; j_call: TRBJ2-7; d_call: TRBD1; v_call: TRBV10-1; cdr3_length: 13
cdr3_aa: CASSFRPNEQYF; cdr3_nt: TGTGCCAGCAGTTTCAGGCCCAACGAGCAGTACTTC; clone_size: .; j_call: TRBJ2-7; d_call: .; v_call: TRBV28; cdr3_length: 12
cdr3_aa: CATSKHGRNGLVDEQFF; cdr3_nt: TGTGCCACCAGTAAACATGGGAGGAATGGATTGGTCGATGAGCAGTTCTTC; clone_size: .; j_call: TRBJ2-1; d_call: .; v_call: TRBV19; cdr3_length: 17
cdr3_aa: CASRLALTAIGGNTIYF; cdr3_nt: TGTGCCAGCCGTCTTGCCTTGACAGCAATAGGAGGAAACACCATATATTTT; clone_size: .; j_call: TRBJ1-3; d_call: .; v_call: TRBV2; cdr3_length: 17
cdr3_aa: CASSPRLGGQETQYF; cdr3_nt: TGTGCCAGCAGCCCCCGACTAGGCGGACAAGAGACCCAGTACTTC; clone_size: .; j_call: TRBJ2-5; d_call: .; v_call: TRBV9; cdr3_length: 15
cdr3_aa: CSVVGAGGGETQYF; cdr3_nt: TGCAGCGTAGTTGGCGCAGGGGGTGGGGAGACCCAGTACTTC; clone_size: .; j_call: TRBJ2-5; d_call: TRBD1; v_call: TRBV29-1; cdr3_length: 14
cdr3_aa: CASSLSGAPDTQYF; cdr3_nt: TGTGCCAGCAGCTTGTCGGGAGCCCCAGATACGCAGTATTTT; clone_size: .; j_call: TRBJ2-3; d_call: .; v_call: TRBV5-4; cdr3_length: 14
cdr3_aa: CSARVDYEQYF; cdr3_nt: TGCAGTGCTAGAGTAGACTACGAGCAGTACTTC; clone_size: .; j_call: TRBJ2-7; d_call: .; v_call: TRBV20-1; cdr3_length: 11
cdr3_aa: CASSLALSGANGLTF; cdr3_nt: TGTGCCAGCAGCTTAGCGCTCTCTGGGGCCAACGGCCTGACTTTC; clone_size: .; j_call: TRBJ2-6; d_call: .; v_call: TRBV7-3; cdr3_length: 15
cdr3_aa: CASSLLVGGNEQFF; cdr3_nt: TGTGCCAGCAGCTTACTAGTTGGTGGCAATGAGCAGTTCTTC; clone_size: few; j_call: TRBJ2-1; d_call: .; v_call: TRBV5-5; cdr3_length: 14
cdr3_aa: CASSQEVGLTPGGYTF; cdr3_nt: TGTGCCAGCAGCCAAGAAGTCGGGCTTACCCCGGGAGGCTACACCTTC; clone_size: once; j_call: TRBJ1-2; d_call: .; v_call: TRBV4-2; cdr3_length: 16
cdr3_aa: CASSLGLANEQFF; cdr3_nt: TGTGCCAGCAGCTTAGGCCTAGCCAATGAGCAGTTCTTC; clone_size: few; j_call: TRBJ2-1; d_call: .; v_call: TRBV7-9; cdr3_length: 13
cdr3_aa: CASSLGAENYEQYF; cdr3_nt: TGTGCCAGCAGCCTAGGGGCAGAAAACTACGAGCAGTACTTC; clone_size: .; j_call: TRBJ2-7; d_call: .; v_call: TRBV11-3; cdr3_length: 14
cdr3_aa: CASSPLAGATDTQYF; cdr3_nt: TGTGCCAGCTCGCCACTCGCGGGAGCCACAGATACGCAGTATTTT; clone_size: .; j_call: TRBJ2-3; d_call: TRBD2; v_call: TRBV6-1; cdr3_length: 15
cdr3_aa: CANSLGQGASFQPQHF; cdr3_nt: TGTGCCAACAGCTTAGGACAGGGGGCCTCGTTTCAGCCCCAGCATTTT; clone_size: .; j_call: TRBJ1-5; d_call: TRBD1; v_call: TRBV7-9; cdr3_length: 16
cdr3_aa: CASSPRSSNTGELFF; cdr3_nt: TGTGCCAGCTCACCCCGCAGTTCGAACACCGGGGAGCTGTTTTTT; clone_size: .; j_call: TRBJ2-2; d_call: .; v_call: TRBV18; cdr3_length: 15
cdr3_aa: CASSPGQGASYEQYF; cdr3_nt: TGTGCCAGCTCACCCGGACAGGGGGCCTCCTACGAGCAGTACTTC; clone_size: few; j_call: TRBJ2-7; d_call: TRBD1; v_call: TRBV18; cdr3_length: 15
cdr3_aa: CASSQDLGGEIGGTEAFF; cdr3_nt: TGCGCCAGCAGCCAAGATTTAGGTGGCGAGATAGGGGGCACTGAAGCTTTCTTT; clone_size: .; j_call: TRBJ1-1; d_call: .; v_call: TRBV4-3; cdr3_length: 18
cdr3_aa: CASSYSQGTYEQYF; cdr3_nt: TGTGCCAGCAGTTATAGCCAGGGAACCTACGAGCAGTACTTC; clone_size: .; j_call: TRBJ2-7; d_call: .; v_call: TRBV6-6; cdr3_length: 14
cdr3_aa: CASSLKGGDEKLFF; cdr3_nt: TGTGCCAGCAGCTTAAAGGGCGGGGATGAAAAACTGTTTTTT; clone_size: once; j_call: TRBJ1-4; d_call: .; v_call: TRBV7-9; cdr3_length: 14
cdr3_aa: CASSPQGASVKDTQYF; cdr3_nt: TGTGCCAGCAGTCCACAGGGGGCTTCGGTAAAAGATACGCAGTATTTT; clone_size: .; j_call: TRBJ2-3; d_call: TRBD1; v_call: TRBV11-2; cdr3_length: 16
cdr3_aa: CASSVARSFGTEAFF; cdr3_nt: TGTGCCAGCAGCGTAGCTCGGAGCTTCGGGACTGAAGCTTTCTTT; clone_size: .; j_call: TRBJ1-1; d_call: .; v_call: TRBV9; cdr3_length: 15
cdr3_aa: CASSLAGQEISGANVLTF; cdr3_nt: TGTGCCAGCAGCCTAGCGGGACAGGAAATCTCTGGGGCCAACGTCCTGACTTTC; clone_size: .; j_call: TRBJ2-6; d_call: .; v_call: TRBV7-8; cdr3_length: 18
cdr3_aa: CASMGASYGYTF; cdr3_nt: TGTGCCAGCATGGGGGCAAGCTATGGCTACACCTTC; clone_size: once; j_call: TRBJ1-2; d_call: .; v_call: TRBV28; cdr3_length: 12
cdr3_aa: CASSQGTGGGYEQYF; cdr3_nt: TGTGCCAGCAGTCAAGGGACAGGGGGAGGCTACGAGCAGTACTTC; clone_size: .; j_call: TRBJ2-7; d_call: TRBD1; v_call: TRBV6-5; cdr3_length: 15
cdr3_aa: CASSPGTGLPYGNQPQHF; cdr3_nt: TGTGCCAGCAGCCCCGGGACAGGGTTACCATATGGCAATCAGCCCCAGCATTTT; clone_size: .; j_call: TRBJ1-5; d_call: TRBD1; v_call: TRBV7-9; cdr3_length: 18
cdr3_aa: CASSLQGHKGEKLFF; cdr3_nt: TGTGCCAGCAGCTTACAGGGACATAAGGGTGAAAAACTGTTTTTT; clone_size: .; j_call: TRBJ1-4; d_call: .; v_call: TRBV7-9; cdr3_length: 15